This T cell receptor beta chain was sequenced in a study of blood T cell repertoires in COVID-19. Overall study context: Whether acute or convalescent, the COVID-19 samples came from the United States, Italy and Spain.

Trimming left V 3 bases short and J 1 base short, with 12 bases between. CDR3 length: 15 amino acids. Germline V gene lookup returns CDR1 SGDLS and CDR2 YYNGEE. Clones were sequenced by immunoSEQ multiplex PCR, and TCRdb holds only the in-frame ones, with some missing. The table shows approximately 94,000 clones, with 85% to 90% occurring only once. Sequenced: peripheral blood. The chain is built from TRBV9 and TRBJ2-3, with D perhaps TRBD2 (6 bases). This TCR derives from a woman older than 75 with active COVID-19. The CDR3 DNA follows: TGTGCCAGCAGCGCCCGGGACTTCCGCACAGATACGCAGTATTTT. This gives the protein CASSARDFRTDTQYF. The complete variable domain, with remaining parts taken from reference TRBV9 and TRBJ2-3, reads DSGVTQTPKHLITATGQRVTLRCSPRSGDLSVYWYQQSLDQGLQFLIQYYNGEERAKGNILERFSAQQFPDLHSELNLSSLELGDSALYFCASSARDFRTDTQYFGPGTRLTVL.